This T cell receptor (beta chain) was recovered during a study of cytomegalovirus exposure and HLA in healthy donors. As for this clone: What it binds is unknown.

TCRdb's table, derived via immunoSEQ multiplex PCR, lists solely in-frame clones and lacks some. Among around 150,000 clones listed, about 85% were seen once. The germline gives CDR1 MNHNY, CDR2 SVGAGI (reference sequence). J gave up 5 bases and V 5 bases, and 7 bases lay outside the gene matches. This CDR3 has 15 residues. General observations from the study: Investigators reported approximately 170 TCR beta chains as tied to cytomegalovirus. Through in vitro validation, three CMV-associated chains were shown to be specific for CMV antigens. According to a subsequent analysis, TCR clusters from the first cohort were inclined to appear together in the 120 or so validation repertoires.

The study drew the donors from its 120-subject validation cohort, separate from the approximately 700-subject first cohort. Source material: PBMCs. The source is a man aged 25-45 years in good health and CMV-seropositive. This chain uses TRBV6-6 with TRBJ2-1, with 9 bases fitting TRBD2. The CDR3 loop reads CASSGSGGRNNEQFF. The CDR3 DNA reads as TGTGCCAGCAGTGGGAGCGGGGGGCGGAACAATGAGCAGTTCTTC.